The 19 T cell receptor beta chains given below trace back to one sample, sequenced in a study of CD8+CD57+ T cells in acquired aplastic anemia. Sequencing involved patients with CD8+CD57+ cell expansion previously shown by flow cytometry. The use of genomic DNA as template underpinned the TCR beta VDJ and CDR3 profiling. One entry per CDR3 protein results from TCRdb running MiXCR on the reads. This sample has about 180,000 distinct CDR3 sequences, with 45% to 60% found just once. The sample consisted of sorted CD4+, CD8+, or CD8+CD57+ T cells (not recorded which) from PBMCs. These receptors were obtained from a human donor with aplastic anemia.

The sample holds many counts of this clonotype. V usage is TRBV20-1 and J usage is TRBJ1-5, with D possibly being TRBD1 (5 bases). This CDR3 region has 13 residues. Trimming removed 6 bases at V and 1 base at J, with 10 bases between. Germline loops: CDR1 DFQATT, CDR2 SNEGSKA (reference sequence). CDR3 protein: CSAGTNSNQPQHF. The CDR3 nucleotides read TGCAGTGCCGGGACTAACAGCAATCAGCCCCAGCATTTT.

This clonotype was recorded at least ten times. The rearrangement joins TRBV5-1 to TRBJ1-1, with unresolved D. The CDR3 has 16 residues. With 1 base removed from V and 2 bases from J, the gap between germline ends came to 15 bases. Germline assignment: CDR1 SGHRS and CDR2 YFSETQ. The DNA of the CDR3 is TGCGCCAGCAGCTTGAGCGGAGTTGGTGGAAACACTGAAGCTTTCTTT. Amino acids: CASSLSGVGGNTEAFF.

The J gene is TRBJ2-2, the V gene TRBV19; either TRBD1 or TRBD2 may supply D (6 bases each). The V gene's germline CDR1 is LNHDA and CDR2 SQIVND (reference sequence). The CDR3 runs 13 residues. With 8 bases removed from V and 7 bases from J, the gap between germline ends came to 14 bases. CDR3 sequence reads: CASRGGTHGELFF. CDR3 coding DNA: TGTGCCAGTCGAGGGGGGACTCACGGGGAGCTGTTTTTT.

The CDR3 DNA reads as TGTGCCACCAGCAGAGATCTAGCAGCGGGGAGCTACAATGAGCAGTTCTTC. It translates to CATSRDLAAGSYNEQFF. The chain combines TRBV15 with TRBJ2-1; 7 nucleotides match TRBD2. This CDR3 has 17 residues. With V trimmed by 0 bases and J by 3 bases, 8 bases remained unmatched. Germline CDR1 and CDR2: LNHNV and YYDKDF (reference sequence).

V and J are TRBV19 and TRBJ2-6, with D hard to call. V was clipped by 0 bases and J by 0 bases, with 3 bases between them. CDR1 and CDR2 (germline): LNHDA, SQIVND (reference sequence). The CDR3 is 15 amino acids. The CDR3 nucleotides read TGTGCCAGTAGTATAGAACTCTCTGGGGCCAACGTCCTGACTTTC. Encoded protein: CASSIELSGANVLTF.

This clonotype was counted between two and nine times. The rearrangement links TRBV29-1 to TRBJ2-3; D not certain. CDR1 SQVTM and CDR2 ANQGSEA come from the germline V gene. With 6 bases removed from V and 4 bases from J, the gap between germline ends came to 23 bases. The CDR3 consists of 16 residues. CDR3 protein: CSVLLGQARLADTQYF. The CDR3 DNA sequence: TGCAGCGTACTTTTAGGGCAGGCTAGATTGGCAGATACGCAGTATTTT.

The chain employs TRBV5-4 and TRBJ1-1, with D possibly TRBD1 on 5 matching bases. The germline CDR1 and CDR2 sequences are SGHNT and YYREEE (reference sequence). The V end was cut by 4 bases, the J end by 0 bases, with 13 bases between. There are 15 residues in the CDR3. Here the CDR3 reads CASSPAAGMNTEAFF. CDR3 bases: TGTGCCAGCAGCCCGGCGGCAGGGATGAACACTGAAGCTTTCTTT.

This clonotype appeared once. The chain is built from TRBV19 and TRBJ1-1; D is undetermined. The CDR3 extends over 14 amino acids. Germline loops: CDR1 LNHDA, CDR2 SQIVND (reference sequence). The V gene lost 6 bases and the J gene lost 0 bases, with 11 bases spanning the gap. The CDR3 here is CASRKDGVNTEAFF. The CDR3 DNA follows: TGTGCCAGTAGGAAGGACGGTGTGAACACTGAAGCTTTCTTT.

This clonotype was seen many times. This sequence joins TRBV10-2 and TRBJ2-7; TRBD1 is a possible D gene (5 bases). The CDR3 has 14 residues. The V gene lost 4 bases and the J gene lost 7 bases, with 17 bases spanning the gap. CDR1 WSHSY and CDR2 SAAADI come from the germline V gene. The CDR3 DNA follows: TGCGCCAGCAGTGTTAGTACAGGATCTACGGAGCAGTACTTC. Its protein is CASSVSTGSTEQYF.

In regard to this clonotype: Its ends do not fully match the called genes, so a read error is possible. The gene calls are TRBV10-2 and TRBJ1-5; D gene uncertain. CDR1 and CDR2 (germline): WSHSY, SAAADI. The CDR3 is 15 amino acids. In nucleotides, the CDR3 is TGCGCCAGCGGTGAGTCGGGCAGAGACAATCAGCCCCAGCATTTT. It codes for CASGESGRDNQPQHF.

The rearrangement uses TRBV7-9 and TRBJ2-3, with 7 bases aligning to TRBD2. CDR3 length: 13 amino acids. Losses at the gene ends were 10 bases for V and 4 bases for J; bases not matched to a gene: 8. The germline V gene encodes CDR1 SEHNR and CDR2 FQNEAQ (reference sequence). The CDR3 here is CATSGGVADTQYF. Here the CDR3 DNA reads TGTGCCACTTCGGGGGGAGTAGCAGATACGCAGTATTTT.

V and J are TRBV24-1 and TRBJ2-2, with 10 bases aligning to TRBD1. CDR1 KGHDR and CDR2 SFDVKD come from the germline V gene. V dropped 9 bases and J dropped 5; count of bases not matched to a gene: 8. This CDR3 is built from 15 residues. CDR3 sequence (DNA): TGTGCCACCTCTACGGGACAGGGGATAACCGGGGAGCTGTTTTTT. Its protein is CATSTGQGITGELFF.

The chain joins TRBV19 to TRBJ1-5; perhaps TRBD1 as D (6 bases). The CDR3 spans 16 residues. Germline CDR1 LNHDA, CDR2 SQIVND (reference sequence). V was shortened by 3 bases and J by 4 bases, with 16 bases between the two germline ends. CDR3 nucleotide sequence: TGTGCCAGTAGTATCGTCGGGACACTCCTAAATCAGCCCCAGCATTTT. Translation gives CASSIVGTLLNQPQHF.

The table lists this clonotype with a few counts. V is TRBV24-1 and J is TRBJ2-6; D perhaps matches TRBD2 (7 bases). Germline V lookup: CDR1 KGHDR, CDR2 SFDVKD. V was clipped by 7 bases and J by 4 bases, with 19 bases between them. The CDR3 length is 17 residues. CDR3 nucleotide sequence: TGTGCCACCAGGACTAGCAGGGGTCCCCACGGGGCCAACGTCCTGACTTTC. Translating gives CATRTSRGPHGANVLTF.

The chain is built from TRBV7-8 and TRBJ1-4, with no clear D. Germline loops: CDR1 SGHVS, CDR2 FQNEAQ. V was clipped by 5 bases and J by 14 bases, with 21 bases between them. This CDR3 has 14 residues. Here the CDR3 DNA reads TGTGCCAGCAGCCCCCGCCTTTCCTCCGGGTCGCTGTTTTTT. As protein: CASSPRLSSGSLFF.

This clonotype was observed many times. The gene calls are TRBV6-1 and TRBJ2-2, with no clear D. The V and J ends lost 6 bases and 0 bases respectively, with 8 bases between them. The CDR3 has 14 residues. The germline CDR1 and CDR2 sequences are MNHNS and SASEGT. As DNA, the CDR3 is TGTGCCAGCAGACAGAATTCGAACACCGGGGAGCTGTTTTTT. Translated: CASRQNSNTGELFF.

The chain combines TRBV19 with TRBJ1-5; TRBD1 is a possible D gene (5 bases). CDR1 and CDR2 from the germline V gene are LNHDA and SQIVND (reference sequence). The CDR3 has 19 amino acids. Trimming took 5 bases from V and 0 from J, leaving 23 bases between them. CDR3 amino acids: CASSLMTETRVYSNQPQHF. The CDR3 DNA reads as TGTGCCAGTAGTCTTATGACAGAAACACGGGTTTATAGCAATCAGCCCCAGCATTTT. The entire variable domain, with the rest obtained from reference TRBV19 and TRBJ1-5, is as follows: DGGITQSPKYLFRKEGQNVTLSCEQNLNHDAMYWYRQDPGQGLRLIYYSQIVNDFQKGDIAEGYSVSREKKESFPLTVTSAQKNPTAFYLCASSLMTETRVYSNQPQHFGDGTRLSIL.

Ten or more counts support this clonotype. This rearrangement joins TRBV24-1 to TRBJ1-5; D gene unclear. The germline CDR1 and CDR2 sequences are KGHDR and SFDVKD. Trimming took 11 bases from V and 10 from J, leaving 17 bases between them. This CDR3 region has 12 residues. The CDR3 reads CARRDTASPQHF. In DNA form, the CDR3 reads TGTGCCAGGAGAGACACGGCCTCCCCCCAGCATTTT.

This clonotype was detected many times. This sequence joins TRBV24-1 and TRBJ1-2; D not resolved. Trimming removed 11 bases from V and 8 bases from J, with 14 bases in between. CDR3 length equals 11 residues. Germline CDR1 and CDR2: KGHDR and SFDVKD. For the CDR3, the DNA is TGTGCCATCGGGCAGAATGGCGGCTACACCTTC. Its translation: CAIGQNGGYTF.